This record covers a single T cell receptor beta chain. The V and J ends lost 2 bases and 4 bases respectively, with 14 bases between them. CDR3 size: 14 residues. CDR1 and CDR2 (germline): DFQATT, SNEGSKA (reference sequence). The data derive from a study of blood T cells in healthy people across ages. At the level of the study: With template switching, about one barcoded beta molecule was captured per two T cells.

Primed by a sample-barcoded 5' primer and a J-beta primer mix, a second PCR proceeded for about 7 to 11 cycles. Samples each returned at least 2.5 million CDR3-containing paired-end reads. TCRdb re-analysed the 5' RACE reads in MiXCR, keeping a single row per CDR3 protein. The sample includes around 790,000 distinct CDR3 sequences, roughly 44% of them seen just once. Sequenced sample: blood. This receptor was obtained from a man aged 60 to 69 in good health. This chain links TRBV20-1 with TRBJ1-1; D not certain. This chain's CDR3 is CSARNEGGLTEAFF. The CDR3 DNA is TGCAGTGCTAGAAACGAGGGAGGACTCACTGAAGCTTTCTTT.